This TCR beta chain was obtained from a study of blood T cells in healthy people across ages. Primers used in a second PCR of roughly 6 to 12 cycles were a sample-barcoded 5' primer and a J-beta primer mix. Using its own MiXCR run on the 5' RACE reads, TCRdb lists one record per CDR3 protein. This table has about 760,000 distinct CDR3 sequences, roughly three fifths appearing once. The sequence came from a man between 40 and 49 years old in good health. The sample taken for sequencing was blood.

CDR3 bases: TGCGCCAGCAGCCAAGATAGGGGGGCTAACACAGATACGCAGTATTTT. Translated, it gives CASSQDRGANTDTQYF. V usage is TRBV4-1 and J usage is TRBJ2-3; D possibly uses TRBD1 or TRBD2 (6 bases each). Trimming stripped 0 bases from V and 2 bases from J, with 12 bases between. Germline CDR1 is MGHRA and CDR2 is YSYEKL. This CDR3 comprises 16 residues.